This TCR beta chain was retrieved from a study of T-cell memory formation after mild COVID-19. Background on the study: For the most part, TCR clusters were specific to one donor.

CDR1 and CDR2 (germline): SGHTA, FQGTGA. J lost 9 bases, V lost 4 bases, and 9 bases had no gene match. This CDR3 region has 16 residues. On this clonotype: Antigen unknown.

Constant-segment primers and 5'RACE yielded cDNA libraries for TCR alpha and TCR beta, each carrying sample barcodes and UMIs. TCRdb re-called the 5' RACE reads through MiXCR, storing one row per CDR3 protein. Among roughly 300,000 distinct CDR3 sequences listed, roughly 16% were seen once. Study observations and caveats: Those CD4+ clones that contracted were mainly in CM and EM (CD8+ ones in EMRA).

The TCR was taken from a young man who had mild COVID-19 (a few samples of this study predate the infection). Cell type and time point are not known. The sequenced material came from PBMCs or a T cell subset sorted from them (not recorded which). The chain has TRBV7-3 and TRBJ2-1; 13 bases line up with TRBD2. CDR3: CASSSPGTSGESEQFF. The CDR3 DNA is TGTGCCAGCAGCTCACCTGGGACTAGCGGGGAAAGTGAGCAGTTCTTC. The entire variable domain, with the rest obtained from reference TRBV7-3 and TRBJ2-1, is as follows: GAGVSQTPSNKVTEKGKYVELRCDPISGHTALYWYRQSLGQGPEFLIYFQGTGAADDSGLPNDRFFAVRPEGSVSTLKIQRTERGDSAVYLCASSSPGTSGESEQFFGPGTRLTVL.